A single sample is the source of the 22 T cell receptor beta chains below, sequenced in a study of a mutant IDH1 vaccine in newly diagnosed glioma. Antigens for these TCRs are unknown. TCRdb keeps only in-frame clones here, not all; method: immunoSEQ multiplex PCR. The repertoire holds roughly 120,000 clones, with roughly 88% as singletons. Time point noted: week 11, during vaccination. Vaccine doses each comprised 300 ug of mutant IDH1 20-mer peptide, with topical imiquimod. The specimen was PBMCs, collected from a glioma patient whose treatment included an IDH1 peptide vaccine. These receptors were obtained from a woman aged 50 to 60 with glioma.

The genes are TRBV25-1 and TRBJ2-6; D is undetermined. This CDR3 has 14 residues. Trimming shortened V by 4 bases and J by 0 bases, and 4 bases separated the two germline ends. Germline loops: CDR1 MGHDK, CDR2 SYGVNS. CDR3 bases: TGTGCCAGCAGTGCTTTCTCTGGGGCCAACGTCCTGACTTTC. It is translated as CASSAFSGANVLTF.

This chain's CDR3 is CATSRTPGLGTYEQYF. The CDR3, as DNA: TGTGCCACCAGCAGAACCCCGGGACTAGGGACCTACGAGCAGTACTTC. This chain links TRBV15 with TRBJ2-7, with 8 bases aligning to TRBD2. V shed 2 bases and J 2 bases; nucleotides not matched to a gene: 8. The CDR3 consists of 16 residues. Germline loops: CDR1 LNHNV, CDR2 YYDKDF (reference sequence).

The chain uses TRBV15 and TRBJ1-2, with no clear D. Trimming removed 0 bases from V and 8 bases from J, with 10 bases in between. The CDR3 totals 13 residues. In germline, CDR1 is LNHNV, CDR2 YYDKDF (reference sequence). The CDR3 spells CATSREGFPGYTF. DNA for the CDR3: TGTGCCACCAGCAGAGAGGGTTTTCCCGGCTACACCTTC.

V and J are TRBV7-2 and TRBJ1-2; no definite D call. Per the germline V gene, CDR1 is SGHTA and CDR2 is FQGNSA. CDR3 length equals 14 residues. The V gene lost 2 bases and the J gene lost 2 bases, with 9 bases spanning the gap. The CDR3 here is CASSLFSKNYGYTF. CDR3 bases: TGTGCCAGCAGCTTATTTAGTAAAAACTATGGCTACACCTTC.

The chain has TRBV9 and TRBJ1-5; a possible D gene is TRBD1 (6 bases). Germline V CDR1 and CDR2: SGDLS, YYNGEE. The CDR3 runs to 18 residues. Trimming left V 2 bases short and J 0 bases short, with 18 bases between. CDR3 in amino acids: CASSVGRGGGYSNQPQHF. CDR3 nucleotide sequence: TGTGCCAGCAGCGTTGGCAGGGGTGGGGGTTATAGCAATCAGCCCCAGCATTTT.

The gene calls are TRBV11-2 and TRBJ2-5; D remains ambiguous. The germline gives CDR1 SGHAT, CDR2 FQNNGV. V dropped 3 bases and J dropped 3 bases, with 17 bases sitting between them. The CDR3 is 16 residues long. The DNA of the CDR3 is TGTGCCAGCAGCTTCTCACCGTACAGCCCCAAAGAGACCCAGTACTTC. Amino acid sequence: CASSFSPYSPKETQYF.

This sequence joins TRBV19 and TRBJ2-2, with D tentatively TRBD1 (7 bases). Trimming pared 4 bases from V and 5 bases from J, leaving 17 bases between. This CDR3 comprises 16 residues. The germline V gene encodes CDR1 LNHDA and CDR2 SQIVND (reference sequence). The CDR3 region is CASSTLNRGGTGELFF. CDR3 coding DNA: TGTGCCAGTAGTACGTTAAACAGGGGAGGAACCGGGGAGCTGTTTTTT. The full variable domain, with the rest looked up from reference TRBV19 and TRBJ2-2, is DGGITQSPKYLFRKEGQNVTLSCEQNLNHDAMYWYRQDPGQGLRLIYYSQIVNDFQKGDIAEGYSVSREKKESFPLTVTSAQKNPTAFYLCASSTLNRGGTGELFFGEGSRLTVL.

The chain combines TRBV5-6 with TRBJ1-2, with D tentatively TRBD1 (5 bases). V was pared by 0 bases and J by 4 bases, with 10 bases between. CDR1 SGHDT and CDR2 YYEEEE come from the germline V gene. CDR3 length: 14 residues. The CDR3: CASSLDTGSYGYTF. The CDR3 nucleotides are TGTGCCAGCAGCTTGGATACAGGTAGCTATGGCTACACCTTC.

The chain is built from TRBV18 and TRBJ2-2; the match to TRBD1 covers 8 bases. This CDR3 spans 16 amino acids. Germline V gene data show CDR1 as KGHSH and CDR2 as LQKENI. The J segment lost 1 base and the V segment lost 2 bases, leaving 3 bases of the junction unmatched. The CDR3 nucleotides read TGTGCCAGCTCACCATTAGGACAGGGGAACACCGGGGAGCTGTTTTTT. It is translated as CASSPLGQGNTGELFF.

The genes are TRBV2 and TRBJ2-1, with 10 bases lining up with TRBD2. This CDR3 has 15 amino acids. Germline V CDR1 and CDR2: SNHLY, FYNNEI. V trimming: 6 bases; J trimming: 7 bases; junction bases outside the gene matches: 9. CDR3 protein: CASRPETTSGNEQFF. CDR3 in DNA: TGTGCCAGCAGGCCGGAGACGACTAGCGGGAATGAGCAGTTCTTC.

The V gene is TRBV11-3, the J gene TRBJ2-5, with 7 bases matching TRBD2. Germline V gene data show CDR1 as SGHNT and CDR2 as YENEEA. This CDR3 is 19 amino acids long. V lost 1 base to trimming and J lost 4 bases; unmatched junction nucleotides: 18. CDR3 loop: CASSLGAGLAETHGETQYF. CDR3 DNA sequence: TGTGCCAGCAGCTTAGGAGCGGGGCTAGCGGAGACCCATGGAGAGACCCAGTACTTC.

This chain links TRBV9 with TRBJ2-5; no firm D call. The ends were cut back, 3 bases at V and 4 bases at J, with 7 bases in the middle. Germline-derived CDR1 and CDR2 are SGDLS and YYNGEE. The CDR3 has 12 amino acids. DNA of the CDR3: TGTGCCAGCAGCGATATTGGAGAGACCCAGTACTTC. This encodes CASSDIGETQYF.

The rearrangement links TRBV7-9 to TRBJ1-1, with 11 bases identical to TRBD1. Trimming cost V 5 bases and J 5 bases; bases outside gene matches: 1. CDR1 and CDR2 from the germline V gene are SEHNR and FQNEAQ (reference sequence). This CDR3 contains 13 residues. The CDR3 loop reads CASSRDRGTEAFF. The CDR3 bases are TGTGCCAGCAGCCGGGACAGGGGGACTGAAGCTTTCTTT.

The genes are TRBV19 and TRBJ2-1, with no clear D. The germline V gene encodes CDR1 LNHDA and CDR2 SQIVND (reference sequence). The CDR3 loop spans 13 amino acids. The V gene lost 0 bases and the J gene lost 9 bases, with 9 bases spanning the gap. CDR3 nucleotides: TGTGCCAGTAGTATAGAGGGCAGGTTTGAGCAGTTCTTC. Translating gives CASSIEGRFEQFF. The entire variable domain, with the rest obtained from reference TRBV19 and TRBJ2-1, is as follows: DGGITQSPKYLFRKEGQNVTLSCEQNLNHDAMYWYRQDPGQGLRLIYYSQIVNDFQKGDIAEGYSVSREKKESFPLTVTSAQKNPTAFYLCASSIEGRFEQFFGPGTRLTVL.

The V and J genes are TRBV11-2 and TRBJ1-2, with no clear D. V was cut by 0 bases and J by 4 bases, with 12 bases left in between. The CDR3 is 15 residues long. Germline CDR1 and CDR2: SGHAT and FQNNGV. The CDR3 protein is CASSLDTWSSYGYTF. The CDR3 DNA is TGTGCCAGCAGCTTAGATACTTGGTCTTCCTATGGCTACACCTTC.

This chain links TRBV11-2 with TRBJ2-2; possibly TRBD1 or TRBD2 for D (6 bases each). The CDR3 consists of 16 residues. The germline CDR1 and CDR2 sequences are SGHAT and FQNNGV. V lost 3 bases to trimming and J lost 1 base, with 12 bases between them. The DNA for the CDR3 is TGTGCCAGCAGCTTCTTAGGGGGGAGGAACACCGGGGAGCTGTTTTTT. This gives the protein CASSFLGGRNTGELFF.

This clone was detected a few times. This chain uses TRBV19 with TRBJ2-7, with 7 bases lining up with TRBD1. Germline trimming cut 6 bases from V and 2 bases from J; bases unmatched to any gene: 4. CDR1 LNHDA and CDR2 SQIVND come from the germline V gene (reference sequence). The CDR3 has 13 residues. CDR3 sequence reads: CASSRGQAYEQYF. The CDR3 nucleotides read TGTGCCAGTAGCCGCGGACAGGCCTACGAGCAGTACTTC.

DNA for the CDR3: TGTGCCAGCAGTGAAGACCTCGGGACGGCTTCCTACGAGCAGTACTTC. It encodes CASSEDLGTASYEQYF. The genes are TRBV6-1 and TRBJ2-7, with D tentatively TRBD1 or TRBD2 (5 bases each). The CDR3 is 16 residues long. The germline gives CDR1 MNHNS, CDR2 SASEGT. The V end lost 1 base, the J end lost 1 base, and 14 bases lay between the germline ends.

The genes are TRBV7-9 and TRBJ2-5, with D unresolved. The CDR3 is 14 residues long. Trimming left V 3 bases short and J 11 bases short, with 19 bases between. In germline, CDR1 is SEHNR, CDR2 FQNEAQ (reference sequence). The CDR3 DNA reads as TGTGCCAGCAGCTTCGACCCCTCCGTCGGTTGGCAGTACTTC. Translation: CASSFDPSVGWQYF.

This chain links TRBV11-2 with TRBJ2-5, with TRBD2 matching 13 bases. The CDR3 length is 16 residues. Looked up from germline, CDR1 is SGHAT and CDR2 is FQNNGV. V was clipped by 4 bases and J by 5 bases; unmatched bases: 7. The CDR3 here is CASSSGTSGTAETQYF. CDR3 in DNA: TGTGCCAGCAGCTCCGGGACTAGCGGGACGGCGGAGACCCAGTACTTC.

This sequence joins TRBV28 and TRBJ1-2, with 8 bases identical to TRBD1. Trimming took 5 bases from V and 6 from J; bases not matched to a gene: 5. This CDR3 contains 13 residues. The germline gives CDR1 MDHEN, CDR2 SYDVKM. In nucleotides, the CDR3 is TGTGCCAGCAGTATGGGACAGGAGGATGGCTACACCTTC. Translation: CASSMGQEDGYTF.

About this clone itself: Relative to the germline gene, one junction end is altered; a read error may explain this. The chain uses TRBV27 and TRBJ2-7; the match to TRBD1 covers 7 bases. Germline loops: CDR1 MNHEY, CDR2 SMNVEV (reference sequence). The length of the CDR3 is 12 residues. The CDR3 protein is CASSPHGRGIPF. CDR3 nucleotides: TGTGCCAGCAGTCCGCATGGCAGGGGGATCCCCTTC.